This entry is about one TCR beta chain. This CDR3 comprises 12 residues. CDR1 SGHKS and CDR2 YYEKEE come from the germline V gene (reference sequence). This sample is part of a study of T cells expressing NK-cell markers. TCRdb re-called the 5' RACE reads; every CDR3 protein appears as one record, without DNA. The sample has around 550,000 distinct CDR3 sequences. Source material: blood T cells: a sorted CD56 or NKG2C T cell subset, CD4+ or CD8+ T cells, or bulk PBMC T cells (not recorded which). The sequence was obtained from a man in his late teens or twenties in good health. The chain employs TRBV5-5 and TRBJ2-5; no DNA is available, so the TRBD1 call from TCRdb remains unchecked. The CDR3 region is CATQGGQETQYF.